These 3 T cell receptor beta chains were all obtained from the same sample, sequenced in a study of vaccination effects on CD4 cells after COVID-19. Using viral peptide pools, the ViraFEST assay grew out antigen-specific CD4+ T cells prior to sequencing. Once cultured for 10 days, the cells underwent separation to obtain CD4+ T cells. The participants, recipients of two vaccine doses, got either BNT162b2 or mRNA-1273. No antigen has been assigned to these receptors. TCRdb's table, derived via immunoSEQ multiplex PCR, lists solely in-frame clones and lacks some. The table lists roughly 24,000 clones, roughly 85% of them singletons. The specimen was CD4+ T cells from PBMCs cultured with SARS-CoV-2 spike peptides, collected after COVID-19 vaccination. These receptors all stem from a human donor who received a COVID-19 vaccine. Some clones in this sample may be carry-over from other donors' samples.

The V and J genes are TRBV15 and TRBJ2-3; the D gene is possibly TRBD2 (5 bases). V was shortened by 6 bases and J by 2 bases, with 12 bases between the two germline ends. Germline assignment: CDR1 LNHNV and CDR2 YYDKDF (reference sequence). CDR3 length equals 14 residues. Here the CDR3 reads CATRAGGSTDTQYF. The DNA of the CDR3 is TGTGCCACCAGGGCAGGAGGATCCACAGATACGCAGTATTTT. Filled out from reference TRBV15 and TRBJ2-3, the complete variable domain reads DAMVIQNPRYQVTQFGKPVTLSCSQTLNHNVMYWYQQKSSQAPKLLFHYYDKDFNNEADTPDNFQSRRPNTSFCFLDIRSPGLGDTAMYLCATRAGGSTDTQYFGPGTRLTVL.

V usage is TRBV5-4 and J usage is TRBJ2-5; TRBD1 agrees at 7 bases. Germline values: CDR1 SGHNT, CDR2 YYREEE (reference sequence). CDR3 length: 14 amino acids. V trimming: 3 bases; J trimming: 2 bases; junction bases outside the gene matches: 4. CDR3 nucleotides: TGTGCCAGCAGCTCGCGGACAGGACAAGAGACCCAGTACTTC. This codes for CASSSRTGQETQYF.

CDR3 sequence reads: CASRPGASLSSGNTIYF. The CDR3 bases are TGTGCCAGCAGGCCGGGGGCGTCCTTAAGCTCTGGAAACACCATATATTTT. V and J are TRBV9 and TRBJ1-3; D may be TRBD1 (6 bases). Trimming cost V 5 bases and J 0 bases, with 18 bases left between them. The CDR3 spans 17 residues. In germline, CDR1 is SGDLS, CDR2 YYNGEE.